This paragraph covers one T cell receptor (beta chain) sequence. This sample stems from a study of T-cell memory formation after mild COVID-19. V trimming: 6 bases; J trimming: 6 bases; junction bases outside the gene matches: 8. The CDR3 consists of 13 residues. The germline gives CDR1 DFQATT, CDR2 SNEGSKA (reference sequence). Each CDR3 protein is one row after TCRdb ran MiXCR on the 5' RACE reads. Of tens of thousands of distinct CDR3 sequences detected, around 13% appear once; the ten largest clones hold more than 35%. This TCR was sampled from a man in his late teens or twenties who had mild COVID-19 (a few samples of this study predate the infection). Cell type and time point are not known. The chain carries TRBV20-1 and TRBJ1-2, with 9 bases lining up with TRBD1. The sample consisted of PBMCs or a T cell subset sorted from them (not recorded which). In DNA form, the CDR3 reads TGCAGTGCCGCCCGGACAGGGGTCAATGGCTACACCTTC. It encodes CSAARTGVNGYTF.